The next 4 T cell receptor beta chains were all read from a single sample in a study of blood T cell repertoires in COVID-19. Data came from immunoSEQ multiplex PCR; TCRdb stores just in-frame clones and leaves some out. The data show around 46,000 clones, with around 83% seen just once and less than 6.5% held by the top ten. The sample comprised peripheral blood. The source of these receptors is a man aged 40-49 years with active COVID-19.

For the CDR3, the DNA is TGTGCCATCAGCACGGGTTACCTCTCTGGAAACACCATATATTTT. Translation: CAISTGYLSGNTIYF. The gene calls are TRBV10-3 and TRBJ1-3, with D unresolved. Germline CDR1 ENHRY, CDR2 SYGVKD. The CDR3 loop spans 15 amino acids. Trimming took off 6 bases at V and 0 bases at J, with 12 bases between the two ends.

This chain connects TRBV11-2 to TRBJ2-1, with 9 bases matching TRBD2. Germline V gene data show CDR1 as SGHAT and CDR2 as FQNNGV. The CDR3 is 15 residues long. V trimming: 5 bases; J trimming: 4 bases; junction bases outside the gene matches: 6. CDR3 sequence: CASSLGLANYNEQFF. The CDR3 coding sequence is TGTGCCAGCAGCCTTGGACTAGCGAATTACAATGAGCAGTTCTTC.

This clone was seen a single time. V and J are TRBV2 and TRBJ2-7, with 13 bases identical to TRBD2. V shed 4 bases, J shed 3 bases, and the junction held 9 bases outside the gene matches. Germline V gene sequence: CDR1 SNHLY, CDR2 FYNNEI. The CDR3 loop spans 17 amino acids. As DNA, the CDR3 is TGTGCCAGCAGTGGGACTAGCGGGAGAGACCTGGACTACGAGCAGTACTTC. This gives the protein CASSGTSGRDLDYEQYF. The full variable domain, rest sourced from reference TRBV2 and TRBJ2-7, is EPEVTQTPSHQVTQMGQEVILRCVPISNHLYFYWYRQILGQKVEFLVSFYNNEISEKSEIFDDQFSVERPDGSNFTLKIRSTKLEDSAMYFCASSGTSGRDLDYEQYFGPGTRLTVT.

The J gene is TRBJ2-1, the V gene TRBV19; 14 bases line up with TRBD2. V was clipped by 5 bases and J by 10 bases; unmatched bases: 7. The CDR3 runs 15 residues. The germline V gene encodes CDR1 LNHDA and CDR2 SQIVND (reference sequence). CDR3 in DNA: TGTGCCAGTAGTTCCCCGGGACTAGCGGGAGTGGAGCAGTTCTTC. This translates into CASSSPGLAGVEQFF.